This TCR beta chain comes out of a study of shared T cell receptors in the human thymus. Generated by immunoSEQ multiplex PCR, the TCRdb table keeps only in-frame clones and is missing some. The profile covers hundreds of thousands of clones, with 70% to 90% appearing a single time and 0.0094% taken by the ten largest. The V end lost 3 bases, the J end lost 2 bases, and 12 bases lay between the germline ends. This CDR3 region has 14 residues. The V gene's germline CDR1 is SGHRS and CDR2 YFSETQ. The data were also submitted as part of a second study, on human thymus T cells. That source reports: Healthy Finnish infants having corrective surgery for congenital heart defects served as donors. Resections from corrective heart surgery provided thymus tissue. Thymic and blood repertoires appeared to carry a bias in their V and J gene usage. Related research has reported that thymic repertoires overlap highly among unrelated individuals.

The chain joins TRBV5-1 to TRBJ2-7; D possibly corresponds to TRBD1 (6 bases). Sample: thymocytes. This clonotype originated in a boy younger than two with a congenital heart defect. CDR3 DNA sequence: TGCGCCAGCAGCTCGCGCCGGGACACCTACGAGCAGTACTTC. Residues: CASSSRRDTYEQYF.